One and the same sample provided the 20 T cell receptor beta chains below, sequenced in a study of cytomegalovirus exposure and HLA in healthy donors. The PCR used 60 Vbeta and 13 Jbeta primers. Method: immunoSEQ multiplex PCR; TCRdb's copy keeps in-frame clones and lacks some. The sample shows tens of thousands of clones, approximately 92% of them seen only once. Sequencing was done on a sample of PBMCs. These TCRs come from a woman younger than 45 in good health and CMV-seropositive.

This clone was recorded only once. This rearrangement joins TRBV25-1 to TRBJ1-2, with 7 bases matching TRBD1. V lost 4 bases to trimming and J lost 0 bases; unmatched junction nucleotides: 5. From germline, CDR1 is MGHDK and CDR2 SYGVNS. This CDR3 is built from 15 residues. CDR3 region: CASSAPGTANYGYTF. The CDR3 bases are TGTGCCAGCAGTGCCCCGGGGACAGCTAACTATGGCTACACCTTC.

This clone has a handful of counts. The rearrangement joins TRBV5-4 to TRBJ2-5; 8 bases map to TRBD2. V lost 4 bases and J lost 5; bases outside the gene matches: 7. From germline, CDR1 is SGHNT and CDR2 YYREEE (reference sequence). The CDR3 length is 14 residues. The CDR3 nucleotides read TGTGCCAGCAGCCTGCGGACTAGCCCGGAGACCCAGTACTTC. It specifies CASSLRTSPETQYF. The complete variable domain, with remaining parts taken from reference TRBV5-4 and TRBJ2-5, reads ETGVTQSPTHLIKTRGQQVTLRCSSQSGHNTVSWYQQALGQGPQFIFQYYREEENGRGNFPPRFSGLQFPNYSSELNVNALELDDSALYLCASSLRTSPETQYFGPGTRLLVL.

The chain employs TRBV6-4 and TRBJ2-1; D is possibly TRBD2 (6 bases). Trimming left V 6 bases short and J 0 bases short, with 9 bases between. Germline assignment: CDR1 MRHNA and CDR2 SNTAGT. The CDR3 has 14 residues. The CDR3 DNA sequence: TGTGCCAGCAGCCAGGACTACTCCTACAATGAGCAGTTCTTC. This encodes CASSQDYSYNEQFF.

CDR3 sequence reads: CASSWGQALNGYTF. The CDR3 bases are TGTGCCAGCAGTTGGGGACAAGCGTTAAATGGCTACACCTTC. The rearrangement links TRBV25-1 to TRBJ1-2, with TRBD1 as a possible D gene (6 bases). Germline CDR1 reads MGHDK; CDR2 reads SYGVNS. Trimming removed 5 bases from V and 6 bases from J, with 16 bases in between. This CDR3 region has 14 residues.

The chain couples TRBV27 to TRBJ2-7, with D perhaps matching TRBD2 (7 bases). The CDR3 totals 15 residues. Trimming removed 6 bases from V and 3 bases from J, with 18 bases in between. Germline assignment: CDR1 MNHEY and CDR2 SMNVEV (reference sequence). In DNA form, the CDR3 reads TGTGCCAGCAGCTCTGGAAGGGGGGGACTCTACGAGCAGTACTTC. Translated: CASSSGRGGLYEQYF.

The CDR3 DNA follows: TGTGCCAGCAGTGAATTCAGGGATGAAAAACTGTTTTTT. Translated, it gives CASSEFRDEKLFF. V usage is TRBV25-1 and J usage is TRBJ1-4, with TRBD1 as a possible D gene (5 bases). Germline V lookup: CDR1 MGHDK, CDR2 SYGVNS. The CDR3 covers 13 residues. V lost 1 base to trimming and J lost 6 bases, with 6 bases between them.

V and J are TRBV5-6 and TRBJ2-7; 7 nucleotides line up with TRBD1. Losses at the gene ends were 3 bases for V and 1 base for J; bases not matched to a gene: 1. Germline V CDR1 and CDR2: SGHDT, YYEEEE. The CDR3 extends over 13 amino acids. CDR3 DNA: TGTGCCAGCAGCTCGGGACAGTCCTACGAGCAGTACTTC. Amino acids: CASSSGQSYEQYF.

The table lists this clone with a few counts. The CDR3 spells CASSGTGGAGELFF. The CDR3 region has the DNA TGTGCCAGCAGCGGGACTGGGGGGGCCGGGGAGCTGTTTTTT. The gene calls are TRBV5-4 and TRBJ2-2, with 7 bases that match TRBD2. From germline, CDR1 is SGHNT and CDR2 YYREEE (reference sequence). This CDR3 has 14 amino acids. J lost 6 bases, V lost 4 bases, and 6 bases had no gene match.

The V gene is TRBV10-2, the J gene TRBJ2-5; TRBD2 aligns across 12 bases. The V gene end was trimmed by 5 bases and the J gene end by 1 base; junction bases not matched to a gene: 2. Germline V gene data show CDR1 as WSHSY and CDR2 as SAAADI. This CDR3 contains 15 residues. For the CDR3, the DNA is TGCGCCAGCAGTTCTAGCGGGAGGGCCCAAGAGACCCAGTACTTC. Translating gives CASSSSGRAQETQYF.

The V call is TRBV7-3, the J call TRBJ2-3, with D possibly being TRBD2 (6 bases). Germline CDR1 SGHTA, CDR2 FQGTGA. V gave up 3 bases and J gave up 3 bases, with 13 bases separating them. CDR3 length: 15 residues. DNA for the CDR3: TGTGCCAGCAGCTTTCTCGGGAGTCAGACAGATACGCAGTATTTT. Protein sequence: CASSFLGSQTDTQYF. The whole variable domain, filled in from reference TRBV7-3 and TRBJ2-3, reads GAGVSQTPSNKVTEKGKYVELRCDPISGHTALYWYRQSLGQGPEFLIYFQGTGAADDSGLPNDRFFAVRPEGSVSTLKIQRTERGDSAVYLCASSFLGSQTDTQYFGPGTRLTVL.

This clone showed up just once. The chain is built from TRBV6-1 and TRBJ2-5; TRBD1 might be the D (6 bases). Germline CDR1 reads MNHNS; CDR2 reads SASEGT. This CDR3 comprises 15 residues. The V end was cut by 1 base, the J end by 5 bases, with 14 bases between. DNA of the CDR3: TGTGCCAGCAGTGAAGGGGGGCGCGGGTGGGAGACCCAGTACTTC. It codes for CASSEGGRGWETQYF.

The CDR3 loop reads CASSSSRDAGAYSYEQYF. The CDR3 coding sequence is TGTGCCAGCAGCTCCAGTAGGGACGCGGGAGCCTATTCCTACGAGCAGTACTTC. The chain couples TRBV7-9 to TRBJ2-7, with TRBD2 matching over 7 bases. The CDR3 sequence is 18 residues long. V shed 4 bases, J shed 1 base, and the junction held 16 bases outside the gene matches. Looked up from germline, CDR1 is SEHNR and CDR2 is FQNEAQ (reference sequence).

This chain uses TRBV2 with TRBJ2-5; perhaps TRBD1 as D (7 bases). CDR1 and CDR2 from the germline V gene are SNHLY and FYNNEI. V lost 5 bases to trimming and J lost 2 bases, with 12 bases between them. This CDR3 is built from 14 residues. The CDR3 reads CASSPTGRQETQYF. CDR3 nucleotide sequence: TGTGCCAGCAGTCCGACAGGGAGGCAAGAGACCCAGTACTTC.

The chain couples TRBV30 to TRBJ1-2; 12 bases line up with TRBD1. J lost 8 bases, V lost 1 base, and 8 bases had no gene match. Germline CDR1 and CDR2: GTSNPN and SVGIG (reference sequence). CDR3 length: 15 amino acids. The CDR3 bases are TGTGCCTGGAGTGCCGTGGGACAGGGGGCGCGAGGCTACACCTTC. Translating gives CAWSAVGQGARGYTF.

DNA of the CDR3: TGTGCCAGCAGTGAAGGTCTGGCGGACTACAATGAGCAGTTCTTC. This gives the protein CASSEGLADYNEQFF. V and J are TRBV6-4 and TRBJ2-1; the D is unclear. Germline V lookup: CDR1 MRHNA, CDR2 SNTAGT. CDR3 length: 15 amino acids. V dropped 3 bases and J dropped 3 bases, with 12 bases sitting between them.

The chain links TRBV5-4 to TRBJ2-3; D may be TRBD2 (6 bases). This CDR3 is built from 15 residues. V was trimmed by 0 bases and J by 5 bases, leaving 13 bases between them. Germline CDR1 is SGHNT and CDR2 is YYREEE (reference sequence). CDR3 region: CASSLDPGVKDTQYF. The DNA of the CDR3 is TGTGCCAGCAGCTTGGATCCGGGAGTTAAAGATACGCAGTATTTT.

The chain links TRBV30 to TRBJ2-3; 7 bases map to TRBD2. The trim removed 6 bases at V and 1 base at J, leaving 7 bases unmatched. Per the germline V gene, CDR1 is GTSNPN and CDR2 is SVGIG (reference sequence). This CDR3 comprises 14 residues. The CDR3 region is CACRGRAGTDTQYF. CDR3 coding DNA: TGTGCCTGCCGGGGGAGGGCGGGCACAGATACGCAGTATTTT.

This clone has a single count. This sequence joins TRBV29-1 and TRBJ2-2; 7 bases match TRBD2. V was pared by 2 bases and J by 0 bases, with 3 bases of the junction left unmatched. The CDR3 covers 15 residues. From germline, CDR1 is SQVTM and CDR2 ANQGSEA. CDR3 nucleotide sequence: TGCAGCGTTGAAATAGCGGGTTCGAACACCGGGGAGCTGTTTTTT. Its protein product is CSVEIAGSNTGELFF.

The rearrangement links TRBV10-2 to TRBJ2-7, with 7 nucleotides matching TRBD1. CDR1 and CDR2 from the germline V gene are WSHSY and SAAADI. CDR3 length equals 13 residues. V lost 2 bases, J lost 6 bases, and 4 bases stayed unmatched. This CDR3 is CASSEGQVREQYF. In DNA, the CDR3 is TGCGCCAGCAGTGAGGGACAGGTTCGCGAGCAGTACTTC.

The chain employs TRBV9 and TRBJ2-5; 14 bases map to TRBD2. The germline V gene encodes CDR1 SGDLS and CDR2 YYNGEE. The CDR3 runs to 14 residues. J lost 4 bases, V lost 7 bases, and 3 bases had no gene match. CDR3 DNA sequence: TGTGCCAGCGGGACTAGCGGGAGAGGAGAGACCCAGTACTTC. This gives the protein CASGTSGRGETQYF.